Below, 26 T cell receptor beta chains from the same sample are listed, as sequenced in a study of CD8 T cell repertoires and HIV-1 epitope variants. Sequencing was performed with immunoSEQ multiplex PCR; in TCRdb, only in-frame clones are kept and a portion is missing. The table records approximately 4,900 clones, 64% of them present only once. No antigen has been assigned to these receptors. Sequences were obtained from cultured CD8+ T cells derived from PBMCs. All receptors come from a male donor with HIV.

This clone has just a few counts. The genes are TRBV6-1 and TRBJ2-7, with TRBD1 matching 7 bases. V lost 5 bases, J lost 6 bases, and 10 bases stayed unmatched. The CDR3 sequence is 14 residues long. Germline CDR1 reads MNHNS; CDR2 reads SASEGT. CDR3 in DNA: TGTGCCAGCAGTCGAGACAGGGATTCGGGCGAGCAGTACTTC. This encodes CASSRDRDSGEQYF.

This clone was counted a few times. The chain has TRBV28 and TRBJ2-2, with D maybe TRBD2 (7 bases). Per the germline V gene, CDR1 is MDHEN and CDR2 is SYDVKM. V was clipped by 5 bases and J by 6 bases, with 13 bases between them. The CDR3 has 14 residues. CDR3 nucleotides: TGTGCCAGCAGTCTAGAGGGGGGGGCCGGGGAGCTGTTTTTT. This translates into CASSLEGGAGELFF. Together with reference TRBV28 and TRBJ2-2, the CDR3 gives the full variable domain: DVKVTQSSRYLVKRTGEKVFLECVQDMDHENMFWYRQDPGLGLRLIYFSYDVKMKEKGDIPEGYSVSREKKERFSLILESASTNQTSMYLCASSLEGGAGELFFGEGSRLTVL.

V is TRBV5-1 and J is TRBJ1-2, with 11 bases that match TRBD1. Losses at the gene ends were 0 bases for V and 5 bases for J; bases not matched to a gene: 12. From germline, CDR1 is SGHRS and CDR2 YFSETQ. The length of the CDR3 is 18 residues. The CDR3 nucleotides read TGCGCCAGCAGCTTGGGGACAGGGGGCGGAAAGTTGTCTTATGGCTACACCTTC. It yields the protein CASSLGTGGGKLSYGYTF.

This clone has more than one count but fewer than ten. The chain links TRBV5-4 to TRBJ1-1; 8 bases agree with TRBD1. The ends lost 2 bases at V and 6 bases at J; junction bases unmatched: 9. There are 15 residues in the CDR3. The germline V gene encodes CDR1 SGHNT and CDR2 YYREEE (reference sequence). This chain's CDR3 is CASSLQGDLGAEAFF. In nucleotides, the CDR3 is TGTGCCAGCAGCTTACAGGGGGACCTAGGGGCTGAAGCTTTCTTT.

J is TRBJ2-7 and V is TRBV5-8; TRBD2 matches at 8 bases. Germline lookup yields CDR1 SGHTS and CDR2 YDEGEE. The CDR3 length is 19 residues. Trimming took 1 base from V and 0 from J; bases not matched to a gene: 15. In DNA, the CDR3 is TGTGCCAGCAGCTTGTTATTGGGTCGGGAGGGACCGAGCTCCTACGAGCAGTACTTC. It encodes CASSLLLGREGPSSYEQYF.

The table lists this clone with a count of one. The rearrangement links TRBV7-8 to TRBJ2-5, with 9 bases aligning to TRBD2. Germline V CDR1 and CDR2: SGHVS, FQNEAQ. Losses at the gene ends were 4 bases for V and 5 bases for J; bases not matched to a gene: 8. This CDR3 comprises 15 residues. The CDR3 region has the DNA TGTGCCAGCAGCTATAGCGGGAGCTTTGGGGAGACCCAGTACTTC. It translates to CASSYSGSFGETQYF. Supplemented by reference TRBV7-8 and TRBJ2-5, the full variable domain reads GAGVSQSPRYKVAKRGQDVALRCDPISGHVSLFWYQQALGQGPEFLTYFQNEAQLDKSGLPSDRFFAERPEGSVSTLKIQRTQQEDSAVYLCASSYSGSFGETQYFGPGTRLLVL.

The genes are TRBV28 and TRBJ2-1; D unresolved. Germline lookup yields CDR1 MDHEN and CDR2 SYDVKM. The CDR3 length is 12 residues. Deletions cut 3 bases from V and 7 bases from J, with 7 bases between. This chain's CDR3 is CASSLGLNEQFF. DNA of the CDR3: TGTGCCAGCAGTTTGGGGTTAAATGAGCAGTTCTTC.

This clone was seen a handful of times. This chain connects TRBV5-6 to TRBJ1-4, with D possibly TRBD1 on 5 matching bases. From germline, CDR1 is SGHDT and CDR2 YYEEEE. This CDR3 has 12 amino acids. Trimming pared 0 bases from V and 10 bases from J, leaving 7 bases between. This CDR3 reads CASSLGGAKLFF. CDR3 sequence (DNA): TGTGCCAGCAGCTTGGGAGGGGCAAAACTGTTTTTT.

The chain employs TRBV19 and TRBJ2-7; D is undetermined. V lost 1 base and J lost 2, with 12 bases in between. The germline CDR1 and CDR2 sequences are LNHDA and SQIVND (reference sequence). The CDR3 sequence is 15 residues long. The CDR3 DNA reads as TGTGCCAGTAGTATAGGCGAGACAACAGCCTACGAGCAGTACTTC. This sequence encodes CASSIGETTAYEQYF.

The gene calls are TRBV6-6 and TRBJ2-7, with D perhaps TRBD2 (6 bases). Germline CDR1 reads MNHNY; CDR2 reads SVGAGI (reference sequence). This CDR3 comprises 15 residues. The ends were cut back, 2 bases at V and 3 bases at J, with 14 bases in the middle. Here the CDR3 reads CASSYGGTGVYEQYF. For the CDR3, the DNA is TGTGCCAGCAGTTACGGTGGGACTGGAGTCTACGAGCAGTACTTC.

This clone has just a few counts. This chain links TRBV4-1 with TRBJ2-3, with TRBD1 matching over 7 bases. Unmatched junction bases numbered 2, after V lost 1 base and J lost 4 bases. The CDR3 is made up of 14 amino acids. Per the germline V gene, CDR1 is MGHRA and CDR2 is YSYEKL. The CDR3 DNA sequence: TGCGCCAGCAGCCAAGTCCAGGGGGCAGATACGCAGTATTTT. It yields the protein CASSQVQGADTQYF.

The chain uses TRBV7-2 and TRBJ2-3; 10 bases map to TRBD2. V was clipped by 5 bases and J by 0 bases; unmatched bases: 2. Per germline, CDR1 SGHTA and CDR2 FQGNSA. This CDR3 has 15 residues. The CDR3 bases are TGTGCCAGCAGCAAGACTAGCGGGAGCACAGATACGCAGTATTTT. Encoded protein: CASSKTSGSTDTQYF. The variable domain in full, with the rest retrieved from reference TRBV7-2 and TRBJ2-3, is GAGVSQSPSNKVTEKGKDVELRCDPISGHTALYWYRQSLGQGLEFLIYFQGNSAPDKSGLPSDRFSAERTGGSVSTLTIQRTQQEDSAVYLCASSKTSGSTDTQYFGPGTRLTVL.

The sample holds a few counts of this clone. V and J are TRBV7-3 and TRBJ2-3; weak D call: TRBD2 (6 bases). Per germline, CDR1 SGHTA and CDR2 FQGTGA. Trimming took off 1 base at V and 0 bases at J, with 8 bases between the two ends. There are 15 residues in the CDR3. This CDR3 is CASSLIAESTDTQYF. As DNA, the CDR3 is TGTGCCAGCAGCTTAATAGCGGAGAGCACAGATACGCAGTATTTT.

The chain employs TRBV13 and TRBJ2-5; possible D gene TRBD1, 5 bases. CDR1 is PRHDT, CDR2 FYEKMQ, per germline (reference sequence). V lost 5 bases and J lost 1, with 8 bases in between. This CDR3 has 13 residues. The CDR3: CASSAGIQETQYF. The CDR3 region has the DNA TGTGCCAGCAGCGCAGGGATCCAAGAGACCCAGTACTTC.

The CDR3 bases are TGTGCCAGCAGTGTACAGGGTCCTGGAAACACCATATATTTT. Encoded protein: CASSVQGPGNTIYF. This rearrangement joins TRBV28 to TRBJ1-3; a possible D gene is TRBD1 (6 bases). The V gene's germline CDR1 is MDHEN and CDR2 SYDVKM. Trimming shortened V by 5 bases and J by 2 bases, and 10 bases separated the two germline ends. This CDR3 region has 14 residues.

The chain carries TRBV19 and TRBJ1-1, with D maybe TRBD1 (6 bases). The CDR3 extends over 13 amino acids. CDR1 and CDR2 from the germline V gene are LNHDA and SQIVND (reference sequence). Between the trimmed V and J ends, which lost 4 bases and 3 bases, there was a span of 9 bases. CDR3 sequence: CASSNREDTEAFF. CDR3 nucleotide sequence: TGTGCCAGTAGTAACAGGGAGGACACTGAAGCTTTCTTT.

The rearrangement uses TRBV5-4 and TRBJ2-1; 13 nucleotides match TRBD2. The CDR3 runs 16 residues. V shed 4 bases, J shed 6 bases, and the junction held 7 bases outside the gene matches. Germline V CDR1 and CDR2: SGHNT, YYREEE (reference sequence). CDR3 coding DNA: TGTGCCAGCAGCGTGACTAGCGGGGGGCCGGGCAATGAGCAGTTCTTC. Encoded protein: CASSVTSGGPGNEQFF.

The rearrangement joins TRBV5-4 to TRBJ1-1; D is ambiguous. Germline V CDR1 and CDR2: SGHNT, YYREEE (reference sequence). Deletions cut 1 base from V and 1 base from J, with 8 bases between. CDR3 length equals 14 residues. This CDR3 is CASSLTERNTEAFF. The CDR3 DNA sequence: TGTGCCAGCAGCTTGACAGAGAGGAACACTGAAGCTTTCTTT.

J is TRBJ1-1 and V is TRBV28, with a weak D call TRBD1 (5 bases). From germline, CDR1 is MDHEN and CDR2 SYDVKM. The CDR3 runs to 15 residues. V was trimmed by 7 bases and J by 4 bases, leaving 19 bases between them. For the CDR3, the DNA is TGTGCCAGCATTCCCGCAGGGAAGGGTCGCACTGAAGCTTTCTTT. Translated: CASIPAGKGRTEAFF. The entire variable domain, with the rest obtained from reference TRBV28 and TRBJ1-1, is as follows: DVKVTQSSRYLVKRTGEKVFLECVQDMDHENMFWYRQDPGLGLRLIYFSYDVKMKEKGDIPEGYSVSREKKERFSLILESASTNQTSMYLCASIPAGKGRTEAFFGQGTRLTVV.

This rearrangement joins TRBV25-1 to TRBJ1-1; TRBD1 matches at 7 bases. There are 12 residues in the CDR3. The V gene's germline CDR1 is MGHDK and CDR2 SYGVNS. The DNA for the CDR3 is TGTGCTACAGGGGCGGGTGGCACTGAAGCTTTCTTT. This sequence encodes CATGAGGTEAFF.

V is TRBV4-1 and J is TRBJ2-2; the match to TRBD2 covers 7 bases. V trimming: 2 bases; J trimming: 0 bases; junction bases outside the gene matches: 3. Germline loops: CDR1 MGHRA, CDR2 YSYEKL. This CDR3 is 16 amino acids long. The DNA for the CDR3 is TGCGCCAGCAGCCAATCTAGCGGAGCGAACACCGGGGAGCTGTTTTTT. Translated, it gives CASSQSSGANTGELFF.

J is TRBJ1-1 and V is TRBV14; TRBD1 might be the D (5 bases). Germline V gene lookup returns CDR1 SGHDN and CDR2 FVKESK. The CDR3 is 13 amino acids. Trimming removed 2 bases at V and 5 bases at J, with 9 bases between. CDR3 in amino acids: CASSQSRGTEAFF. DNA of the CDR3: TGTGCCAGCAGCCAATCTCGGGGGACTGAAGCTTTCTTT.

The J gene is TRBJ2-5, the V gene TRBV5-6; TRBD2 agrees at 9 bases. The CDR3 consists of 17 residues. V lost 3 bases, J lost 2 bases, and 11 bases stayed unmatched. Germline CDR1 and CDR2: SGHDT and YYEEEE. The DNA for the CDR3 is TGTGCCAGCAGCTGGCATGTTGAGCGGGAGGAGCAAGAGACCCAGTACTTC. It codes for CASSWHVEREEQETQYF.

The chain joins TRBV5-4 to TRBJ2-3; a weak D match, TRBD2 (7 bases). Germline V gene sequence: CDR1 SGHNT, CDR2 YYREEE (reference sequence). The CDR3 is made up of 15 amino acids. The V end lost 1 base, the J end lost 4 bases, and 13 bases lay between the germline ends. The CDR3 here is CASSLSAGAPDTQYF. CDR3 coding DNA: TGTGCCAGCAGCTTGTCGGCGGGGGCACCAGATACGCAGTATTTT.

This clone was seen only a few times. The chain joins TRBV6-4 to TRBJ2-7, with TRBD1 matching 7 bases. J lost 2 bases, V lost 2 bases, and 15 bases had no gene match. Germline V CDR1 and CDR2: MRHNA, SNTAGT. The CDR3 is 18 amino acids. The CDR3, as DNA: TGTGCCAGCAGTGACCCGTGTCCTAGGGGGCGAATCACCTACGAGCAGTACTTC. The encoded protein is CASSDPCPRGRITYEQYF.

The genes are TRBV19 and TRBJ2-5; 11 nucleotides agree with TRBD2. The CDR3 sequence is 15 residues long. The trim removed 5 bases at V and 5 bases at J, leaving 7 bases unmatched. Germline loops: CDR1 LNHDA, CDR2 SQIVND (reference sequence). The CDR3 DNA reads TGTGCCAGTAGTCCCGGGACTAGCGGATGGGAGACCCAGTACTTC. Translation: CASSPGTSGWETQYF.